A single sample is the source of the 12 T cell receptor beta chains below, sequenced in a study of T cells in Graves' hyperthyroidism and ophthalmopathy. What was amplified from RNA transcripts were TCR beta CDR3 regions. With the HTBI primer set, the TCR CDR3 went through a first round of RT-PCR. In TCRdb, the multiplex PCR reads were re-called with MiXCR into one record per CDR3 protein. Seen here are around 690,000 distinct CDR3 sequences, roughly 17% observed once, and the top ten hold roughly a sixth. The sequenced material came from blood. These receptors all stem from a man between 50 and 59 years old with Graves' hyperthyroidism.

This clonotype was seen more than once but under ten times. V gene TRBV5-1 combines with J gene TRBJ1-5, with TRBD1 matching 8 bases. The CDR3 runs to 17 residues. J was trimmed by 0 bases and V by 0 bases; bases with no gene match: 5. Germline V lookup: CDR1 SGHRS, CDR2 YFSETQ. This CDR3 is CASSLGPGGYSNQPQHF. The DNA for the CDR3 is TGCGCCAGCAGCTTGGGGCCAGGGGGCTATAGCAATCAGCCCCAGCATTTT.

This clonotype was counted ten times or more. The J gene is TRBJ1-2, the V gene TRBV27; the D is unclear. CDR3 size: 13 residues. Trimming shortened V by 2 bases and J by 6 bases, and 10 bases separated the two germline ends. Germline V gene lookup returns CDR1 MNHEY and CDR2 SMNVEV (reference sequence). DNA of the CDR3: TGTGCCAGCAGTTTAAACCACGCGGATGGCTACACCTTC. As protein: CASSLNHADGYTF.

This clonotype was counted many times. The chain carries TRBV30 and TRBJ2-5; a weak D match, TRBD1 (5 bases). V was trimmed by 5 bases and J by 0 bases, leaving 10 bases between them. The CDR3 runs to 13 residues. Germline-derived CDR1 and CDR2 are GTSNPN and SVGIG (reference sequence). The CDR3, as DNA: TGTGCCTGGGTTGGACACCACCAAGAGACCCAGTACTTC. It is translated as CAWVGHHQETQYF.

This clonotype was picked up many times. This sequence joins TRBV12-3 or TRBV12-4 and TRBJ2-3; 10 bases map to TRBD1. This CDR3 has 14 residues. The trim removed 8 bases at V and 1 base at J, leaving 3 bases unmatched. The CDR3 sequence is CASGTGVRTDTQYF. The CDR3 coding sequence is TGTGCCAGCGGGACAGGGGTTCGCACAGATACGCAGTATTTT.

The CDR3 region has the DNA TGTGCCAGCAGTGGACAGGGGGACCCTCAAGAGACCCAGTACTTC. Translation: CASSGQGDPQETQYF. This chain joins TRBV2 and TRBJ2-5, with 9 bases that match TRBD1. This CDR3 has 15 amino acids. V was clipped by 4 bases and J by 2 bases; unmatched bases: 5. The germline gives CDR1 SNHLY, CDR2 FYNNEI. Filled out from reference TRBV2 and TRBJ2-5, the complete variable domain reads EPEVTQTPSHQVTQMGQEVILRCVPISNHLYFYWYRQILGQKVEFLVSFYNNEISEKSEIFDDQFSVERPDGSNFTLKIRSTKLEDSAMYFCASSGQGDPQETQYFGPGTRLLVL.

This clonotype was observed a single time. This may be a read error, as it is one base from a much larger clone. The V and J genes are TRBV28 and TRBJ2-3; D unresolved. Trimming took 9 bases from V and 2 from J, leaving 15 bases between them. CDR3 size: 14 residues. Per the germline V gene, CDR1 is MDHEN and CDR2 is SYDVKM. The CDR3 reads CARSRPLSTDTQYF. The CDR3 DNA follows: TGTGCCAGAAGCCGCCCCCTGTCCACAGATACGCAGTATTTT.

V usage is TRBV28 and J usage is TRBJ2-1; TRBD2 is a possible D gene (5 bases). CDR3 length: 11 residues. Trimming took 4 bases from V and 8 from J, leaving 6 bases between them. Per the germline V gene, CDR1 is MDHEN and CDR2 is SYDVKM. The CDR3 region has the DNA TGTGCCAGCAGTTCTAGCCATGAGCAGTTCTTC. As protein: CASSSSHEQFF.

This clonotype was detected ten times or more. The V gene is TRBV28, the J gene TRBJ2-1; 7 nucleotides agree with TRBD1. The length of the CDR3 is 15 residues. Germline lookup yields CDR1 MDHEN and CDR2 SYDVKM. The V and J ends lost 5 bases and 5 bases, in that order; junction bases with no gene match: 9. CDR3 sequence: CASSQSGGSHNEQFF. CDR3 DNA: TGTGCCAGCAGTCAATCAGGGGGTTCCCACAATGAGCAGTTCTTC.

The rearrangement joins TRBV28 to TRBJ1-1; perhaps TRBD1 as D (6 bases). CDR1 is MDHEN and CDR2 is SYDVKM in the germline V gene. This CDR3 is built from 16 residues. V was shortened by 5 bases and J by 3 bases, with 19 bases between the two germline ends. The CDR3 region has the DNA TGTGCCAGCAGTCCCACCCACGGACAGCCGGACACTGAAGCTTTCTTT. This gives the protein CASSPTHGQPDTEAFF. The full variable domain, rest sourced from reference TRBV28 and TRBJ1-1, is DVKVTQSSRYLVKRTGEKVFLECVQDMDHENMFWYRQDPGLGLRLIYFSYDVKMKEKGDIPEGYSVSREKKERFSLILESASTNQTSMYLCASSPTHGQPDTEAFFGQGTRLTVV.

The V call is TRBV5-1, the J call TRBJ1-1, with TRBD1 matching over 8 bases. This CDR3 has 12 residues. The germline gives CDR1 SGHRS, CDR2 YFSETQ. After removal of 4 bases from V and 10 bases from J, the junction contained 6 bases not matched to a gene. Written as DNA, the CDR3 is TGCGCCAGCAGCGCTGGGACAGGTCGAGCTTTCTTT. Protein: CASSAGTGRAFF.

The genes are TRBV9 and TRBJ2-7; D is perhaps TRBD2 (7 bases). Germline V gives CDR1 SGDLS, CDR2 YYNGEE. The CDR3 consists of 14 residues. V dropped 3 bases and J dropped 4 bases, with 14 bases sitting between them. CDR3 in amino acids: CASSGTQGGYEQYF. CDR3 bases: TGTGCCAGCAGCGGAACACAGGGAGGGTACGAGCAGTACTTC.

This clonotype was recorded at least ten times. The chain combines TRBV10-1 with TRBJ2-7, with D hard to call. Trimming removed 6 bases from V and 7 bases from J, with 16 bases in between. The CDR3 is 13 amino acids. CDR1 and CDR2 (germline): WNHNN, SYGVQD (reference sequence). The CDR3 loop is CASSGRLAEEQYF. The CDR3 DNA sequence: TGCGCCAGCAGCGGTCGGCTGGCGGAAGAGCAGTACTTC.